These 30 T cell receptor beta chains share one sample of origin, sequenced in a study of cytomegalovirus exposure and HLA in healthy donors (dated 2017 in TCRdb). The library was obtained by the immunoSEQ multiplex PCR assay. TCRdb re-hosts the immuneACCESS table, in-frame sequences only. Its copies lack some clones; in the studies checked, an unresolved V gene accounts for under half of them, and the cause for the rest is not known. This sample has approximately 280,000 clones in its table, and 70% to 90% of those were observed once. The top ten clones comprise roughly 0.99% of the sample. Sample: PBMCs. The receptor source for this set is a woman under 30 in good health and CMV-seronegative.

The rearrangement uses TRBV10-1 and TRBJ1-1; no firm D call. Germline CDR1 WNHNN, CDR2 SYGVQD (reference sequence). The CDR3 loop spans 14 amino acids. Trimming left V 8 bases short and J 3 bases short, with 16 bases between. CDR3 nucleotides: TGCGCCAGCGATTACATCCCTTATGACACTGAAGCTTTCTTT. It is translated as CASDYIPYDTEAFF.

The chain couples TRBV6-4 to TRBJ1-1; D gene uncertain. Germline CDR1 is MRHNA and CDR2 is SNTAGT. This CDR3 is 13 amino acids long. Deletions cut 6 bases from V and 0 bases from J, with 8 bases between. The CDR3: CASSAELNTEAFF. The CDR3 DNA follows: TGTGCCAGCAGCGCAGAACTGAACACTGAAGCTTTCTTT.

This clone was detected ten times or more. CDR3 sequence (DNA): TGCGCCAGCAGCCAAGCTCGGGGAGGCGGCTCCTACGAGCAGTACTTC. It specifies CASSQARGGGSYEQYF. The chain uses TRBV4-1 and TRBJ2-7, with a tentative D call TRBD2 (6 bases). V lost 1 base and J 0 bases, leaving 13 bases between the germline ends. This CDR3 region has 16 residues. CDR1 is MGHRA and CDR2 is YSYEKL in the germline V gene.

V is TRBV30 and J is TRBJ1-1; no clear D gene. V lost 4 bases and J 0 bases, leaving 9 bases between the germline ends. CDR1 is GTSNPN, CDR2 SVGIG, per germline (reference sequence). The CDR3 is 13 amino acids. The chain's CDR3 is CAWKSAMNTEAFF. In DNA, the CDR3 is TGTGCCTGGAAATCAGCGATGAACACTGAAGCTTTCTTT.

The chain carries TRBV25-1 and TRBJ1-2, with D hard to call. V was clipped by 4 bases and J by 8 bases, with 14 bases between them. Germline CDR1 is MGHDK and CDR2 is SYGVNS. The CDR3 sequence is 13 residues long. The CDR3, as DNA: TGTGCCAGCAGTGGCACCTATAAGCGGGGCTACACCTTC. Protein product: CASSGTYKRGYTF.

The chain has TRBV2 and TRBJ2-2; TRBD1 matches 11 bases. CDR3 length equals 15 residues. CDR1 is SNHLY, CDR2 FYNNEI, per germline. The V and J ends lost 6 bases and 1 base, in that order; junction bases with no gene match: 1. The CDR3 sequence: CASRGQGGNTGELFF. The CDR3 DNA is TGTGCCAGCAGGGGACAGGGGGGGAACACCGGGGAGCTGTTTTTT.

V and J are TRBV27 and TRBJ2-3; 8 nucleotides line up with TRBD1. The CDR3 has 14 amino acids. Germline lookup yields CDR1 MNHEY and CDR2 SMNVEV (reference sequence). V shed 4 bases and J 14 bases; nucleotides not matched to a gene: 14. The CDR3 DNA is TGTGCCAGCAGTTCCGCTGGGACAGGTGAAAAGTCGTATTTT. Encoded protein: CASSSAGTGEKSYF.

The V call is TRBV27, the J call TRBJ1-3; D ambiguous. Germline CDR1 MNHEY, CDR2 SMNVEV (reference sequence). The CDR3 sequence is 13 residues long. Trimming removed 0 bases at V and 7 bases at J, with 7 bases between. CDR3 DNA: TGTGCCAGCAGTTTATCAGGGAGTAACACCATATATTTT. Translated, it gives CASSLSGSNTIYF.

This chain uses TRBV19 with TRBJ1-1, with D perhaps TRBD1 (5 bases). The V and J ends lost 7 bases and 9 bases respectively, with 18 bases between them. The CDR3 spans 13 residues. CDR1 is LNHDA and CDR2 is SQIVND in the germline V gene (reference sequence). The CDR3 here is CASTEGADQQAFF. CDR3 sequence (DNA): TGTGCCAGTACCGAAGGGGCAGACCAACAAGCTTTCTTT.

The chain joins TRBV7-2 to TRBJ1-5, with a possible D match to TRBD1 (5 bases). This CDR3 spans 16 amino acids. V was trimmed by 3 bases and J by 3 bases, leaving 15 bases between them. Germline CDR1 and CDR2: SGHTA and FQGNSA. The CDR3 here is CASSLHKAGNNQPQHF. CDR3 in DNA: TGTGCCAGCAGCTTGCACAAAGCAGGGAACAATCAGCCCCAGCATTTT.

V and J are TRBV19 and TRBJ2-3; D unclear. The V and J ends lost 8 bases and 1 base respectively, with 16 bases between them. This CDR3 has 15 amino acids. Germline CDR1 reads LNHDA; CDR2 reads SQIVND (reference sequence). CDR3 residues: CASSDPLGGTDTQYF. The CDR3 DNA reads as TGTGCCAGTTCCGATCCCCTGGGCGGCACAGATACGCAGTATTTT.

This rearrangement joins TRBV9 to TRBJ1-4, with D unclear. Trimming pared 0 bases from V and 5 bases from J, leaving 8 bases between. The length of the CDR3 is 14 residues. Germline V gene data show CDR1 as SGDLS and CDR2 as YYNGEE. The CDR3 DNA sequence: TGTGCCAGCAGCGTAGGTACGGAGAATGAAAAACTGTTTTTT. This gives the protein CASSVGTENEKLFF.

This chain joins TRBV5-1 and TRBJ2-3; the D gene is possibly TRBD2 (6 bases). The CDR3 extends over 16 amino acids. Germline-derived CDR1 and CDR2 are SGHRS and YFSETQ. V dropped 6 bases and J dropped 4 bases, with 21 bases sitting between them. Here the CDR3 reads CASKLNFGGESDTQYF. The CDR3 nucleotides are TGCGCCAGCAAACTTAATTTTGGCGGGGAATCAGATACGCAGTATTTT.

The V and J genes are TRBV5-1 and TRBJ2-5, with TRBD1 identical over 8 bases. This CDR3 has 14 amino acids. Germline V lookup: CDR1 SGHRS, CDR2 YFSETQ. With V trimmed by 3 bases and J by 2 bases, 3 bases remained unmatched. The CDR3 protein is CASSSGTGQETQYF. CDR3 sequence (DNA): TGCGCCAGCAGCTCTGGGACAGGTCAAGAGACCCAGTACTTC.

The chain uses TRBV7-9 and TRBJ1-2; D call uncertain. Germline V CDR1 and CDR2: SEHNR, FQNEAQ (reference sequence). The CDR3 is 15 residues long. V shed 0 bases and J shed 2 bases, with 10 bases lying between them. The CDR3 protein is CASSLAEHRNYGYTF. CDR3 in DNA: TGTGCCAGCAGCTTAGCAGAGCATCGGAACTATGGCTACACCTTC.

The chain recombines TRBV27 with TRBJ2-7; no definite D call. Germline lookup yields CDR1 MNHEY and CDR2 SMNVEV (reference sequence). V was trimmed by 3 bases and J by 3 bases, leaving 12 bases between them. The CDR3 contains 14 residues. CDR3 nucleotides: TGTGCCAGCAGTTTCACGGGTTTCGACTACGAGCAGTACTTC. Its protein is CASSFTGFDYEQYF.

With respect to this clone: Other DNA sequences from this sample encode an identical CDR3 as well. The rearrangement links TRBV5-6 to TRBJ2-2, with D unresolved. CDR3 length equals 15 residues. Germline CDR1 reads SGHDT; CDR2 reads YYEEEE. The ends were cut back, 0 bases at V and 1 base at J, with 7 bases in the middle. This CDR3 is CASSLGGLNTGELFF. For the CDR3, the DNA is TGTGCCAGCAGCTTGGGTGGCTTGAACACCGGGGAGCTGTTTTTT.

The V call is TRBV19, the J call TRBJ2-1; D perhaps matches TRBD2 (5 bases). Germline V lookup: CDR1 LNHDA, CDR2 SQIVND (reference sequence). The CDR3 has 13 residues. V lost 3 bases and J lost 6, with 9 bases in between. The CDR3 reads CASSILGGNEQFF. In DNA, the CDR3 is TGTGCCAGTAGTATCCTAGGAGGCAATGAGCAGTTCTTC. Using reference TRBV19 and TRBJ2-1 for the parts outside the CDR3, the full variable domain is DGGITQSPKYLFRKEGQNVTLSCEQNLNHDAMYWYRQDPGQGLRLIYYSQIVNDFQKGDIAEGYSVSREKKESFPLTVTSAQKNPTAFYLCASSILGGNEQFFGPGTRLTVL.

CDR3 DNA sequence: TGTGCCAGCAGTTCCAGCGGGAGGGGTGATGAGCAGTTCTTC. Amino acids: CASSSSGRGDEQFF. This rearrangement joins TRBV6-5 to TRBJ2-1, with TRBD2 matching 10 bases. V lost 4 bases to trimming and J lost 8 bases; unmatched junction nucleotides: 5. Looked up from germline, CDR1 is MNHEY and CDR2 is SVGAGI. This CDR3 has 14 amino acids.

The chain couples TRBV7-9 to TRBJ1-1, with unresolved D. Deletions cut 8 bases from V and 2 bases from J, with 12 bases between. Looked up from germline, CDR1 is SEHNR and CDR2 is FQNEAQ (reference sequence). CDR3 length: 13 residues. The CDR3 region is CASCSRINTEAFF. CDR3 bases: TGTGCCAGCTGTTCGAGGATTAACACTGAAGCTTTCTTT.

The DNA of the CDR3 is TGTGCCAGCAGCCTAGGCGCGTTCACGGGCTATGGCTACACCTTC. Protein product: CASSLGAFTGYGYTF. The J gene is TRBJ1-2, the V gene TRBV5-6, with D unclear. Per the germline V gene, CDR1 is SGHDT and CDR2 is YYEEEE. This CDR3 contains 15 residues. V lost 4 bases and J 4 bases, leaving 17 bases between the germline ends.

This clone has a handful of counts. The chain uses TRBV7-8 and TRBJ1-1; TRBD1 matches 8 bases. Germline CDR1 is SGHVS and CDR2 is FQNEAQ. The V segment lost 2 bases and the J segment 7 bases; nucleotides outside the gene matches: 6. This CDR3 comprises 14 residues. Written as DNA, the CDR3 is TGTGCCAGCAGCTTATCCCCGGACAGGGATGAAGCTTTCTTT. Its protein is CASSLSPDRDEAFF.

The genes are TRBV7-9 and TRBJ1-1, with 7 positions matching TRBD1. The CDR3 runs to 16 residues. The germline V gene has CDR1 SEHNR and CDR2 FQNEAQ (reference sequence). The V gene end was trimmed by 5 bases and the J gene end by 6 bases; junction bases not matched to a gene: 15. The CDR3: CASSQLTGWRGPEAFF. The CDR3 bases are TGTGCCAGCAGCCAATTGACAGGGTGGAGAGGCCCTGAAGCTTTCTTT.

V usage is TRBV4-3 and J usage is TRBJ1-2; perhaps TRBD1 as D (6 bases). CDR1 is LGHNA and CDR2 is YSLEER in the germline V gene. The V gene lost 0 bases and the J gene lost 8 bases, with 16 bases spanning the gap. This CDR3 has 15 residues. The CDR3 protein is CASSQEYRDDRGYTF. The CDR3 DNA follows: TGCGCCAGCAGCCAAGAGTACCGGGACGACAGGGGCTACACCTTC.

V usage is TRBV28 and J usage is TRBJ1-1; TRBD1 matches at 7 bases. The germline V gene has CDR1 MDHEN and CDR2 SYDVKM. The V gene end was trimmed by 5 bases and the J gene end by 4 bases; junction bases not matched to a gene: 13. The CDR3 has 16 residues. As DNA, the CDR3 is TGTGCCAGCAGTCCCTACCCCGAGGGGGCGAGCACTGAAGCTTTCTTT. Encoded protein: CASSPYPEGASTEAFF.

This chain uses TRBV7-9 with TRBJ2-2, with a weak D call TRBD1 (5 bases). Germline assignment: CDR1 SEHNR and CDR2 FQNEAQ (reference sequence). The CDR3 is 15 amino acids. The V end was cut by 1 base, the J end by 0 bases, with 6 bases between. The CDR3 DNA sequence: TGTGCCAGCAGCTTAGGCAGGGCGAACACCGGGGAGCTGTTTTTT. Translated, it gives CASSLGRANTGELFF.

This chain uses TRBV4-3 with TRBJ1-3; D not certain. V was trimmed by 1 base and J by 4 bases, leaving 8 bases between them. The CDR3 has 14 amino acids. The germline gives CDR1 LGHNA, CDR2 YSLEER. The CDR3 here is CASSQVIPGNTIYF. CDR3 nucleotide sequence: TGCGCCAGCAGCCAAGTTATCCCCGGAAACACCATATATTTT.

The V call is TRBV10-3, the J call TRBJ1-4, with unresolved D. Germline V gene sequence: CDR1 ENHRY, CDR2 SYGVKD. V lost 2 bases, J lost 7 bases, and 17 bases lay in between. This CDR3 has 16 amino acids. This chain's CDR3 is CAISEGPGQASEKLFF. The CDR3 bases are TGTGCCATCAGTGAGGGGCCTGGGCAGGCAAGTGAAAAACTGTTTTTT.

The CDR3: CASSQRQGGRSEKLFF. The CDR3 DNA reads as TGTGCCAGCAGCCAACGTCAAGGAGGGCGGTCTGAAAAACTGTTTTTT. This chain connects TRBV7-9 to TRBJ1-4; D unresolved. The germline V and J ends were trimmed by 5 bases and 7 bases, with 20 bases remaining between them. Germline CDR1 and CDR2: SEHNR and FQNEAQ (reference sequence). CDR3 length: 16 residues.

This sequence joins TRBV28 and TRBJ1-1; possibly TRBD1 for D (6 bases). This CDR3 is 13 amino acids long. The V and J ends lost 6 bases and 4 bases respectively, with 12 bases between them. The germline V gene has CDR1 MDHEN and CDR2 SYDVKM. Written as DNA, the CDR3 is TGTGCCAGCAGCTATGACAGGCCCACTGAAGCTTTCTTT. Translated: CASSYDRPTEAFF.